This T cell receptor beta chain was obtained from a study of shared T cell receptors in the human thymus. A word on this clone: Germline and junction disagree at one end, which may indicate a read error.

Libraries were prepared by immunoSEQ multiplex PCR; TCRdb keeps only in-frame clonotypes and omits some of them. The data show about 660,000 clones, around 87% seen once. This sample also belongs to another study, concerning human thymus T cells. In that study: All donors were healthy Finnish infants who were undergoing corrective surgery to treat congenital heart defects. Resections from corrective heart surgery provided thymus tissue. Thymic and blood repertoires showed apparently biased V and J gene usage. Among unrelated individuals, related research reported thymic repertoires that overlapped highly.

The sequenced sample was thymocytes. The TCR sequence derives from a boy in the first two years of life with a congenital heart defect.

The DNA of the CDR3 is TGTGTCAGCAGCCAAGATGGCCTTCTAGCGGGAGTCTCCTACGAGCAGTACTTC. It yields the protein CVSSQDGLLAGVSYEQYF. The J gene is TRBJ2-7, the V gene TRBV14; 10 positions match TRBD2. CDR1 SGHDN and CDR2 FVKESK come from the germline V gene. This CDR3 is 18 amino acids long. Looking up the rest from reference TRBV14 and TRBJ2-7 gives the full variable domain: EAGVTQFPSHSVIEKGQTVTLRCDPISGHDNLYWYRRVMGKEIKFLLHFVKESKQDESGMPNNRFLAERTGGTYSTLKVQPAELEDSGVYFCVSSQDGLLAGVSYEQYFGPGTRLTVT.